This T cell receptor (beta chain) was sequenced during a study of shared clonotypes between healthy human individuals. Findings and limits, study-wide: In having few donors, the study represented limited genetic and exposure-history diversity.

Comment on this clone: The antigen is undetermined.

Germline V gene sequence: CDR1 LNHDA, CDR2 SQIVND (reference sequence). This CDR3 spans 14 amino acids. The V end was cut by 5 bases, the J end by 5 bases, with 15 bases between. Sequenced by immunoSEQ multiplex PCR; TCRdb stores in-frame clones only, minus some. The table includes some 2,100,000 clones, around 95% detected once. Nashville, Tennessee was home to all donors, each a Caucasian adult. The material sequenced was naive CD4+ T cells sorted from blood. Sample subset: CD45RA+ positively selected. V usage is TRBV19 and J usage is TRBJ2-5; the D gene is possibly TRBD2 (5 bases). The sequence derives from a man aged 18 to 30 in good health. The CDR3 region has the DNA TGTGCCAGTAGTCCCCGGACTGTGGCGGAGACCCAGTACTTC. This gives the protein CASSPRTVAETQYF.